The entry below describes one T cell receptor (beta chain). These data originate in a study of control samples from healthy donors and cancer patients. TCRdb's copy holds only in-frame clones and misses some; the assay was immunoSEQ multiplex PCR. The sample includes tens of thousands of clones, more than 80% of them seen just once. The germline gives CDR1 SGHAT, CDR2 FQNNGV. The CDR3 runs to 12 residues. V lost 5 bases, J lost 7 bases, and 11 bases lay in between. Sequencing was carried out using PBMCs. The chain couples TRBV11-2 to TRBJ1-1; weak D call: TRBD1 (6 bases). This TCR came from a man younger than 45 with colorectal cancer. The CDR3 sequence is CASSPGQFEAFF. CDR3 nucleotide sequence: TGTGCCAGCAGCCCTGGACAGTTTGAAGCTTTCTTT.